The 8 T cell receptor beta chains listed next were all sequenced from one sample in a study of blood T cell repertoires in COVID-19. Clones were sequenced by immunoSEQ multiplex PCR, and TCRdb holds only the in-frame ones, with some missing. Counted here are about 240,000 clones, about 89% occurring once; the ten biggest clones make up approximately 4.1%. The material sequenced was PBMCs or T cells enriched from blood (not recorded which). These TCRs come from a woman aged 30 to 39 who had recovered from COVID-19.

The rearrangement joins TRBV6-5 to TRBJ2-7, with D maybe TRBD2 (5 bases). With 8 bases removed from V and 6 bases from J, the gap between germline ends came to 14 bases. Per germline, CDR1 MNHEY and CDR2 SVGAGI. This CDR3 comprises 12 residues. CDR3 DNA: TGTGCCAGCGGTTTAACTAGTTCCGAGCAGTACTTC. This gives the protein CASGLTSSEQYF.

The chain employs TRBV9 and TRBJ2-7; D is possibly TRBD1 (5 bases). Germline CDR1 SGDLS, CDR2 YYNGEE. This CDR3 comprises 15 residues. V shed 4 bases and J shed 4 bases, with 18 bases lying between them. CDR3 amino acids: CASSPDTGAFYEQYF. The DNA of the CDR3 is TGTGCCAGCAGCCCGGACACCGGAGCCTTTTACGAGCAGTACTTC.

In its sample, this clone was seen once. The CDR3 region has the DNA TGTGCCAGCAGCCCTCACAGGGAGCACAACGAGCAGTACTTC. It yields the protein CASSPHREHNEQYF. The chain combines TRBV6-2 or TRBV6-3 with TRBJ2-7; TRBD1 might be the D (6 bases). The V end lost 6 bases, the J end lost 5 bases, and 17 bases lay between the germline ends. Germline CDR1 is MNHEY and CDR2 is SVGEGT. The CDR3 contains 14 residues.

The J gene is TRBJ1-5, the V gene TRBV7-8; perhaps TRBD1 as D (5 bases). Germline V lookup: CDR1 SGHVS, CDR2 FQNEAQ. The CDR3 extends over 14 amino acids. V was shortened by 5 bases and J by 7 bases, with 15 bases between the two germline ends. This chain's CDR3 is CASSRLGGGQPQHF. CDR3 bases: TGTGCCAGCAGCCGCCTGGGGGGAGGGCAGCCCCAGCATTTT.

The rearrangement joins TRBV7-2 to TRBJ2-3; 11 nucleotides line up with TRBD2. CDR1 is SGHTA and CDR2 is FQGNSA in the germline V gene. Losses at the gene ends were 4 bases for V and 4 bases for J; bases not matched to a gene: 4. The CDR3 consists of 15 residues. CDR3 amino acids: CASSSLAGGPDTQYF. The CDR3 bases are TGTGCCAGCAGCTCTTTAGCGGGAGGGCCAGATACGCAGTATTTT. Drawing the rest from reference TRBV7-2 and TRBJ2-3, the complete variable domain is GAGVSQSPSNKVTEKGKDVELRCDPISGHTALYWYRQSLGQGLEFLIYFQGNSAPDKSGLPSDRFSAERTGGSVSTLTIQRTQQEDSAVYLCASSSLAGGPDTQYFGPGTRLTVL.

The chain joins TRBV7-2 to TRBJ1-1, with a possible D match to TRBD1 (6 bases). This CDR3 has 15 residues. V was shortened by 1 base and J by 3 bases, with 12 bases between the two germline ends. CDR1 SGHTA and CDR2 FQGNSA come from the germline V gene. This CDR3 reads CASSLGSRGYTEAFF. The CDR3 coding sequence is TGTGCCAGCAGCTTAGGGAGCAGGGGCTACACTGAAGCTTTCTTT.

The chain is built from TRBV9 and TRBJ2-1, with 16 bases lining up with TRBD2. With 2 bases clipped from V and 8 bases from J, the junction kept 7 bases outside the gene matches. Germline CDR1 reads SGDLS; CDR2 reads YYNGEE. The CDR3 spans 17 residues. CDR3 in amino acids: CASSVGTSGRAIYEQFF. The CDR3 nucleotides are TGTGCCAGCAGCGTGGGGACTAGCGGGAGGGCCATATATGAGCAGTTCTTC.

V and J are TRBV30 and TRBJ2-1; D may be TRBD2 (5 bases). This CDR3 comprises 13 residues. Trimming shortened V by 3 bases and J by 6 bases, and 12 bases separated the two germline ends. CDR1 and CDR2 from the germline V gene are GTSNPN and SVGIG (reference sequence). Here the CDR3 DNA reads TGTGCCTGGAGCGATACTAGGCTCAATGAGCAGTTCTTC. It encodes CAWSDTRLNEQFF.